Below are 8 T cell receptor beta chains sequenced from a single sample in a study of precursors of human CD4 cytotoxic T cells. TCRdb used MiXCR to reprocess the reads, holding one entry per CDR3 protein. This sample has a few hundred distinct CDR3 sequences, with around 20% found just once. Four sorted CD4+ memory subsets, central memory, effector memory, IL-7R-high TEMRA and IL-7R-negative TEMRA, were UMI-sequenced. The sequenced material came from memory CD4+ T cells from blood (PBMCs). The receptors come from a human donor in good health.

By share, this clonotype ranks as large. This chain joins TRBV24-1 and TRBJ1-5; D is unclear. Trimming took off 3 bases at V and 4 bases at J, with 6 bases between the two ends. Germline CDR1 KGHDR, CDR2 SFDVKD. The CDR3 has 13 amino acids. This CDR3 reads CATSDGRNQPQHF. DNA for the CDR3: TGTGCCACCAGTGATGGGAGGAATCAGCCCCAGCATTTT.

By sample fraction, this clonotype is large. The rearrangement links TRBV19 to TRBJ2-7; 7 bases map to TRBD2. V was pared by 1 base and J by 4 bases, with 4 bases of the junction left unmatched. This CDR3 contains 14 residues. CDR1 and CDR2 from the germline V gene are LNHDA and SQIVND (reference sequence). For the CDR3, the DNA is TGTGCCAGTAGTATAGTGCGGGGACTATACGAGCAGTACTTC. This encodes CASSIVRGLYEQYF. Complete variable domain (other parts from reference TRBV19 and TRBJ2-7): DGGITQSPKYLFRKEGQNVTLSCEQNLNHDAMYWYRQDPGQGLRLIYYSQIVNDFQKGDIAEGYSVSREKKESFPLTVTSAQKNPTAFYLCASSIVRGLYEQYFGPGTRLTVT.

In its sample, this clonotype was seen once. The chain uses TRBV4-1 and TRBJ1-3, with D uncertain. Between the trimmed V and J ends, which lost 1 base and 2 bases, there was a span of 12 bases. Per germline, CDR1 MGHRA and CDR2 YSYEKL. The CDR3 runs 16 residues. This CDR3 reads CASSQGAGSTGNTIYF. The CDR3 nucleotides read TGCGCCAGCAGCCAAGGGGCAGGATCTACTGGAAACACCATATATTTT.

By sample fraction, this clonotype is large. CDR3 protein: CASSSRQKNTEAFF. The CDR3 coding sequence is TGTGCCAGCAGTTCGAGGCAGAAAAACACTGAAGCTTTCTTT. V usage is TRBV6-5 and J usage is TRBJ1-1, with D unclear. Germline V CDR1 and CDR2: MNHEY, SVGAGI. The CDR3 covers 14 residues. V dropped 4 bases and J dropped 2 bases, with 11 bases sitting between them.

The genes are TRBV10-3 and TRBJ2-1; 10 positions match TRBD2. Germline CDR1 reads ENHRY; CDR2 reads SYGVKD. CDR3 size: 16 residues. V lost 5 bases, J lost 6 bases, and 10 bases stayed unmatched. The CDR3 coding sequence is TGTGCCATCAGTCCAATCCAGCGGGGGGGCCCCAATGAGCAGTTCTTC. It encodes CAISPIQRGGPNEQFF.

For this clonotype: A clone one base away is much larger, so this may be a read error. The J gene is TRBJ1-2, the V gene TRBV29-1; no clear D gene. The CDR3 has 11 residues. Germline values: CDR1 SQVTM, CDR2 ANQGSEA. CDR3 coding DNA: TGCAGCGTTGCAGTTAACTATTGCTACACCTTC. This codes for CSVAVNYCYTF.

This clonotype was observed a few times. The germline gene is not matched at one end of the junction; a read error may be the cause. This chain uses TRBV29-1 with TRBJ2-1, with no clear D. This CDR3 comprises 15 residues. CDR1 SQVTM and CDR2 ANQGSEA come from the germline V gene. DNA of the CDR3: TGCAGCATTGAGCACCGCGGAAACTCCTACAATGAGCAGTTCTTC. The encoded protein is CSIEHRGNSYNEQFF.

This clonotype appeared a few times. The chain links TRBV19 to TRBJ1-3; D gene ambiguous. This CDR3 region has 14 residues. Deletions cut 8 bases from V and 0 bases from J, with 11 bases between. Germline lookup yields CDR1 LNHDA and CDR2 SQIVND (reference sequence). CDR3 bases: TGTGCCAGTTCAGACGAGAGCTCTGGAAACACCATATATTTT. Protein sequence: CASSDESSGNTIYF.